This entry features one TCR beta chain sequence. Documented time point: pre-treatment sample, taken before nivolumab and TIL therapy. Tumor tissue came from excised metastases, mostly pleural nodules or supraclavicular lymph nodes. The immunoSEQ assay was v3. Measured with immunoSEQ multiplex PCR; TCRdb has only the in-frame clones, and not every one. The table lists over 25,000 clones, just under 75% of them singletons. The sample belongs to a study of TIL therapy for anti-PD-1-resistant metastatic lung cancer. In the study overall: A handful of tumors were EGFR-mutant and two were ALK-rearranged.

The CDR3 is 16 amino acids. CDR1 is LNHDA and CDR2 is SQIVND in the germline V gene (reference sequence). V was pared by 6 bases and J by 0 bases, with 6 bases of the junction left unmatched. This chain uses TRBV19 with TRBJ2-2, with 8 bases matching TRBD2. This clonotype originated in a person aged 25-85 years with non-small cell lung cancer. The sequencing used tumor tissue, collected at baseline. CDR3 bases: TGTGCCAGTAGCTATGGCGGGGGGACGAACACCGGGGAGCTGTTTTTT. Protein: CASSYGGGTNTGELFF.